What follows describes a single TCR beta chain. The antigen remains unidentified. CDR3 length: 14 amino acids. V was clipped by 2 bases and J by 7 bases; unmatched bases: 6. Germline CDR1 reads SGHRS; CDR2 reads YFSETQ. The sample originates from a study of cytomegalovirus exposure and HLA in healthy donors. Overall study context: The roughly 670 first-cohort repertoires shared a platform with the roughly 110 validation repertoires, as reported in a later analysis.

Notes on the study in general: In vitro experiments confirmed that a few CMV-associated chains were specific for CMV antigens.

Generated by immunoSEQ multiplex PCR, the TCRdb table keeps only in-frame clones and is missing some. The data show hundreds of thousands of clones, about 90% seen once. The clonotype originates from a man aged 18 to 29 in good health and CMV-seropositive. Sequenced sample: PBMCs. This chain connects TRBV5-1 to TRBJ1-2, with 9 bases fitting TRBD1. The CDR3 sequence is CASSLQGAQGGYTF. The CDR3 DNA reads as TGCGCCAGCAGCTTACAGGGGGCGCAGGGTGGCTACACCTTC.